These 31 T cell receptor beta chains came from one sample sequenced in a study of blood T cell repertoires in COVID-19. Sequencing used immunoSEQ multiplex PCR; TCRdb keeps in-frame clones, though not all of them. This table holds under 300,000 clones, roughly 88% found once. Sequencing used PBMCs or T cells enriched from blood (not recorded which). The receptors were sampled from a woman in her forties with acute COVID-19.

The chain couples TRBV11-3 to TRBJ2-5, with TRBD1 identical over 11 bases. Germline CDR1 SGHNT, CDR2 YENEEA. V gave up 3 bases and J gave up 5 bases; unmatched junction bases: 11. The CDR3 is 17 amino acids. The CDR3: CASSFIIGQGAEETQYF. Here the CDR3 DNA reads TGTGCCAGCAGCTTTATCATTGGACAGGGGGCGGAGGAGACCCAGTACTTC.

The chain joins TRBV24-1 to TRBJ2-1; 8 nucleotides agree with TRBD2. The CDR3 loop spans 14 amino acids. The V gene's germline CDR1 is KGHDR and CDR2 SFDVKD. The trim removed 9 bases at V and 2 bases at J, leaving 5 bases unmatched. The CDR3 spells CATQGLAPYNEQFF. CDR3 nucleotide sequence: TGTGCCACCCAAGGACTAGCCCCCTACAATGAGCAGTTCTTC.

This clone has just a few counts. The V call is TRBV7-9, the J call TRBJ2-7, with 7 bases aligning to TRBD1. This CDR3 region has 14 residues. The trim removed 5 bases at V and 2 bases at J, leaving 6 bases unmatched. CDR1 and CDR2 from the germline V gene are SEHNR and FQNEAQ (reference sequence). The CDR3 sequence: CASSNRDSPYEQYF. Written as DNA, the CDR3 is TGTGCCAGCAGCAACCGGGACAGCCCCTACGAGCAGTACTTC.

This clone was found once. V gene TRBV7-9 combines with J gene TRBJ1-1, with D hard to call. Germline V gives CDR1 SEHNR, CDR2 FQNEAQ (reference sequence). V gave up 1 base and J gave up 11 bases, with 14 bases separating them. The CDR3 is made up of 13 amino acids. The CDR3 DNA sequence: TGTGCCAGCAGCTTAGGTCAGGAGCGGTTGGCTTTCTTT. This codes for CASSLGQERLAFF.

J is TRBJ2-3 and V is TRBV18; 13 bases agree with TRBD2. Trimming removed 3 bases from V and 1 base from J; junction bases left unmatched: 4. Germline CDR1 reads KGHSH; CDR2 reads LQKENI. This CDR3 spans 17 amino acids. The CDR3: CASSPLGLAGGTDTQYF. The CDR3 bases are TGTGCCAGCTCACCCCTTGGACTAGCGGGAGGCACAGATACGCAGTATTTT. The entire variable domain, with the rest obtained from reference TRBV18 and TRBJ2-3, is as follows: NAGVMQNPRHLVRRRGQEARLRCSPMKGHSHVYWYRQLPEEGLKFMVYLQKENIIDESGMPKERFSAEFPKEGPSILRIQQVVRGDSAAYFCASSPLGLAGGTDTQYFGPGTRLTVL.

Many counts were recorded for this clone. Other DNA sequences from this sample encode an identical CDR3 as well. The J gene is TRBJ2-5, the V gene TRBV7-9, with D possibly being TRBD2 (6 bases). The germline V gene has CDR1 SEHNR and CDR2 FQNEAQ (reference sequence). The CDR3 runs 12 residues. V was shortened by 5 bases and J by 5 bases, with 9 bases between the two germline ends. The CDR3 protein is CASSQEGETQYF. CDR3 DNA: TGTGCCAGCAGCCAGGAGGGGGAGACCCAGTACTTC.

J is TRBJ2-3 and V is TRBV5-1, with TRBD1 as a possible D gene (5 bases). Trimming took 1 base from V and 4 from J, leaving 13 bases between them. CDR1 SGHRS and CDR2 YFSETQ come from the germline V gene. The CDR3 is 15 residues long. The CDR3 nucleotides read TGCGCCAGCAGCTTGACGGCAGGGCCACCAGATACGCAGTATTTT. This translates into CASSLTAGPPDTQYF.

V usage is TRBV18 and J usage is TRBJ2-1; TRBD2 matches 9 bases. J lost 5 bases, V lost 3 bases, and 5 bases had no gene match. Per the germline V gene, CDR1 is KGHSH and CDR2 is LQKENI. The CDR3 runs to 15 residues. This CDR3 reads CASSPGLAKDNEQFF. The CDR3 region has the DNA TGTGCCAGCTCACCTGGACTAGCGAAAGACAATGAGCAGTTCTTC.

CDR3 coding DNA: TGCGCCAGCAGCCCAGACATAAACTATGGCTACACCTTC. Its translation is CASSPDINYGYTF. The V and J genes are TRBV5-1 and TRBJ1-2, with unresolved D. The CDR3 has 13 amino acids. In germline, CDR1 is SGHRS, CDR2 YFSETQ. V shed 4 bases and J shed 2 bases, with 9 bases lying between them.

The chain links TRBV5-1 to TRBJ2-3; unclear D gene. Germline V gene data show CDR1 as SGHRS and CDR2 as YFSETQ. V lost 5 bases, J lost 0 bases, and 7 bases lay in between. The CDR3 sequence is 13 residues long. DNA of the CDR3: TGCGCCAGCAGGCTACTGAGCACAGATACGCAGTATTTT. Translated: CASRLLSTDTQYF.

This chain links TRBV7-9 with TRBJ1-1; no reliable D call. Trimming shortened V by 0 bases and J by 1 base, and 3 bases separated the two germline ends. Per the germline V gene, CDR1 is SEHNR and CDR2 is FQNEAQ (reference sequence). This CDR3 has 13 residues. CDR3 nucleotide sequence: TGTGCCAGCAGCTTAGCCAAGAACACTGAAGCTTTCTTT. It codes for CASSLAKNTEAFF.

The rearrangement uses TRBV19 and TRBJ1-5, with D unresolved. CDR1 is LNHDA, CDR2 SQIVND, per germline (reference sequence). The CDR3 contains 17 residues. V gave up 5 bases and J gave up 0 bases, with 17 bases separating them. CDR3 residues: CASSWAPGRYSNQPQHF. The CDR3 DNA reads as TGTGCCAGTAGTTGGGCCCCGGGAAGATATAGCAATCAGCCCCAGCATTTT.

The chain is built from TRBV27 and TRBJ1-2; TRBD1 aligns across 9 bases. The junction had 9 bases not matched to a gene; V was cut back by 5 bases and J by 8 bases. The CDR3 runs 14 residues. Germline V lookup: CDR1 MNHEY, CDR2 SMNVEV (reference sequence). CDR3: CASSTYRGRWGYTF. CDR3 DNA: TGTGCCAGCAGTACCTACAGGGGGCGGTGGGGCTACACCTTC.

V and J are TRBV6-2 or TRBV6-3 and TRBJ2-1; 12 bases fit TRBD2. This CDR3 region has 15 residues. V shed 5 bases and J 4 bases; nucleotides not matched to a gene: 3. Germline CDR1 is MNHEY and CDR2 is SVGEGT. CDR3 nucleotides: TGTGCCAGCAGTAGGACTAGCGGGGAGTACAATGAGCAGTTCTTC. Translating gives CASSRTSGEYNEQFF.

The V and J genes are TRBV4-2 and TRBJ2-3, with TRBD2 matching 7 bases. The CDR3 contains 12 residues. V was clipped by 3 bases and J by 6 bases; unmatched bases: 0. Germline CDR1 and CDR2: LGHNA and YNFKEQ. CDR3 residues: CASSQGGDTQYF. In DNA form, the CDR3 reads TGTGCCAGCAGCCAGGGGGGGGATACGCAGTATTTT.

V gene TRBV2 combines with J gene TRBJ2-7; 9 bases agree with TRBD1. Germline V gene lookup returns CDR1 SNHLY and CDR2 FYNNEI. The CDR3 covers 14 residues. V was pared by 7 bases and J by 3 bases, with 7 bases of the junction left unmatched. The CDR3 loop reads CASTSPGQGYEQYF. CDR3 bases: TGTGCCAGCACTTCCCCGGGACAGGGCTACGAGCAGTACTTC.

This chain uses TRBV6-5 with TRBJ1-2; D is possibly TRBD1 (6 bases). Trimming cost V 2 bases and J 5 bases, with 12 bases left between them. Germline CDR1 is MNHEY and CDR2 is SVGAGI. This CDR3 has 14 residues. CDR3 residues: CASSYGGGGYGYTF. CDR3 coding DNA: TGTGCCAGCAGTTACGGCGGGGGCGGGTATGGCTACACCTTC.

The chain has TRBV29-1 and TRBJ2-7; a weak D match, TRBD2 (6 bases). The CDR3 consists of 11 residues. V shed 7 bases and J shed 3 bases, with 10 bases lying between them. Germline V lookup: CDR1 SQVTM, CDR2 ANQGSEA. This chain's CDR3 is CSARRDYEQYF. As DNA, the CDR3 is TGCAGCGCTCGGCGGGACTACGAGCAGTACTTC.

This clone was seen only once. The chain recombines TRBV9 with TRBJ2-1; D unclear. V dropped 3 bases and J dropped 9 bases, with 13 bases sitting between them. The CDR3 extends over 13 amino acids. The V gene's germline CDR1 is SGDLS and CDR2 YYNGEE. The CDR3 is CASSGTTRGEQFF. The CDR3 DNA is TGTGCCAGCAGCGGTACTACGCGCGGTGAGCAGTTCTTC.

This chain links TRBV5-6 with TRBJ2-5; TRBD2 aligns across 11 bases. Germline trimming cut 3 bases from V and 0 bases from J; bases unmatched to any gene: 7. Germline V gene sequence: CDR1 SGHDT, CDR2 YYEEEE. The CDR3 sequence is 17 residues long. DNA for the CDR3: TGTGCCAGCAGCTCGCGCCGACTAGCGGGGAACCAAGAGACCCAGTACTTC. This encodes CASSSRRLAGNQETQYF.

CDR3 in amino acids: CASRQTGGRYEQYF. The CDR3, as DNA: TGTGCCAGCAGACAAACAGGGGGGAGATACGAGCAGTACTTC. The V call is TRBV5-5, the J call TRBJ2-7, with 8 bases aligning to TRBD1. The CDR3 runs to 14 residues. V was pared by 5 bases and J by 4 bases, with 8 bases of the junction left unmatched. Germline CDR1 and CDR2: SGHKS and YYEKEE (reference sequence).

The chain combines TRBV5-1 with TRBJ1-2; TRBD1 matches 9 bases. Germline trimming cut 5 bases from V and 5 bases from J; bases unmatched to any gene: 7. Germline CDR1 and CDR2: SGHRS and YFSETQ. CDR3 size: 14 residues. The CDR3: CASSSNGQGYGYTF. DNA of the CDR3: TGCGCCAGCAGTTCTAACGGACAGGGGTATGGCTACACCTTC.

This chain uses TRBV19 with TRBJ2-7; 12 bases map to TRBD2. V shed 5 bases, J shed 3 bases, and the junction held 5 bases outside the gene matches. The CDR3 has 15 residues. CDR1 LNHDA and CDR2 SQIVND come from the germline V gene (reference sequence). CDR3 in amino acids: CASSPRTSGIYEQYF. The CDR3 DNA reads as TGTGCCAGTAGTCCCAGGACTAGCGGGATCTACGAGCAGTACTTC.

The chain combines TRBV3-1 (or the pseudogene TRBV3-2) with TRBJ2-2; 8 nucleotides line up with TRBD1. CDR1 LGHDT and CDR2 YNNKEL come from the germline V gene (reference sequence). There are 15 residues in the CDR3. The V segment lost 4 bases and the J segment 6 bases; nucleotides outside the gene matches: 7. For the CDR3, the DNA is TGTGCCAGCAGCCTACGGGACAGGAGGCCCGGGGAGCTGTTTTTT. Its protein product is CASSLRDRRPGELFF.

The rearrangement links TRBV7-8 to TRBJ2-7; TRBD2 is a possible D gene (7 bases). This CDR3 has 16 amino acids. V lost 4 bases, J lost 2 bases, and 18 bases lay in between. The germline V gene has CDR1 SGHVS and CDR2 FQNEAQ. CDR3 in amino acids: CASSSPDGEGAYEQYF. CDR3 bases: TGTGCCAGCAGCTCGCCCGATGGGGAGGGGGCCTACGAGCAGTACTTC.

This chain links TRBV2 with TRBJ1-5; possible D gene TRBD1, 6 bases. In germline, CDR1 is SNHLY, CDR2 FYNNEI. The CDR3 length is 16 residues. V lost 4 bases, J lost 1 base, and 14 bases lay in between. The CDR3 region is CASSATGRGSNQPQHF. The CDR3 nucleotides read TGTGCCAGCAGTGCCACAGGGAGAGGGAGCAATCAGCCCCAGCATTTT. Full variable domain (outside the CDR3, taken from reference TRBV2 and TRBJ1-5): EPEVTQTPSHQVTQMGQEVILRCVPISNHLYFYWYRQILGQKVEFLVSFYNNEISEKSEIFDDQFSVERPDGSNFTLKIRSTKLEDSAMYFCASSATGRGSNQPQHFGDGTRLSIL.

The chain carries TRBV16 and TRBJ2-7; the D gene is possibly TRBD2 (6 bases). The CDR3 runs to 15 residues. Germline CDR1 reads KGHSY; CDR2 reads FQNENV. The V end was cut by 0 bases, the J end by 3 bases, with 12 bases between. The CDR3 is CASSQSASGYYEQYF. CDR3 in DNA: TGTGCCAGCAGCCAATCGGCGAGCGGGTACTACGAGCAGTACTTC.

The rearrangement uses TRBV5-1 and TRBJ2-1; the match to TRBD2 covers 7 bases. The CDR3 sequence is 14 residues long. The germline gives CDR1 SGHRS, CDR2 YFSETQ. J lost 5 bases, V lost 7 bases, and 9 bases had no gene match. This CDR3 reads CASLAENRNNEQFF. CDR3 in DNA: TGCGCCAGCCTAGCGGAGAACCGGAACAATGAGCAGTTCTTC. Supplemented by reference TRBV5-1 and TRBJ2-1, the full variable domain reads KAGVTQTPRYLIKTRGQQVTLSCSPISGHRSVSWYQQTPGQGLQFLFEYFSETQRNKGNFPGRFSGRQFSNSRSEMNVSTLELGDSALYLCASLAENRNNEQFFGPGTRLTVL.

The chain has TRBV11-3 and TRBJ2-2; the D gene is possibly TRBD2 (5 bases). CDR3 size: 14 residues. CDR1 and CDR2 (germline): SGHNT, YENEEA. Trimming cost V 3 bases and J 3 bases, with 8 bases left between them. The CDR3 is CASSLAGYTGELFF. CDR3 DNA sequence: TGTGCCAGCAGCTTGGCGGGTTACACCGGGGAGCTGTTTTTT.

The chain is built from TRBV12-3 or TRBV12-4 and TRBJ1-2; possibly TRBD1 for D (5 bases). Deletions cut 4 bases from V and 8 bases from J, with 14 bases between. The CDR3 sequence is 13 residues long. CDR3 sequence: CASSSQGFYGYTF. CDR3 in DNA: TGTGCCAGCAGTTCCCAGGGCTTTTACGGCTACACCTTC.

Here the CDR3 reads CASSSTHVHNEQFF. CDR3 in DNA: TGTGCCAGCAGCTCCACTCATGTACACAATGAGCAGTTCTTC. The chain recombines TRBV11-3 with TRBJ2-1; no clear D. V lost 4 bases and J 5 bases, leaving 12 bases between the germline ends. The CDR3 loop spans 14 amino acids. Germline loops: CDR1 SGHNT, CDR2 YENEEA.